Following are 4 T cell receptor beta chains from one sample sequenced in a study of T cell responses to AZD1222 COVID-19 vaccine. The protocol was immunoSEQ multiplex PCR, while the TCRdb copy is restricted to in-frame clones and leaves out a portion. Of approximately 140,000 clones listed, 92% are singletons. The sequenced sample was peripheral blood, obtained 28 days after the second AZD1222 dose. These receptors all come from an adult who received the AZD1222 COVID-19 vaccine.

The chain joins TRBV4-1 to TRBJ1-1, with unresolved D. Per the germline V gene, CDR1 is MGHRA and CDR2 is YSYEKL. The V gene lost 1 base and the J gene lost 8 bases, with 8 bases spanning the gap. CDR3 length: 12 residues. The CDR3 spells CASSQGTAEAFF. The CDR3 bases are TGCGCCAGCAGCCAAGGAACAGCAGAAGCTTTCTTT.

The chain has TRBV5-1 and TRBJ1-1, with a tentative D call TRBD1 (5 bases). The germline V gene has CDR1 SGHRS and CDR2 YFSETQ. The CDR3 runs 12 residues. Trimming stripped 7 bases from V and 2 bases from J, with 9 bases between. CDR3: CASRDSNTEAFF. CDR3 coding DNA: TGCGCCAGCCGAGACAGTAACACTGAAGCTTTCTTT.

Turning to this clone: One end of the junction varies from germline; a read error may be responsible. V usage is TRBV4-3 and J usage is TRBJ1-6, with D possibly being TRBD1 (5 bases). Germline V gives CDR1 LGHNA, CDR2 YSLEER. This CDR3 comprises 13 residues. The CDR3 DNA sequence: TGCGCCAGCAGCCAAACGGGGGATTCGCCCCTCCACTTT. Its translation: CASSQTGDSPLHF.

The V and J genes are TRBV19 and TRBJ2-3, with D possibly matching TRBD2 (6 bases). In germline, CDR1 is LNHDA, CDR2 SQIVND (reference sequence). V lost 1 base and J lost 1, with 9 bases in between. This CDR3 comprises 15 residues. The chain's CDR3 is CASSIGLVGTDTQYF. Here the CDR3 DNA reads TGTGCCAGTAGTATAGGACTAGTTGGCACAGATACGCAGTATTTT.